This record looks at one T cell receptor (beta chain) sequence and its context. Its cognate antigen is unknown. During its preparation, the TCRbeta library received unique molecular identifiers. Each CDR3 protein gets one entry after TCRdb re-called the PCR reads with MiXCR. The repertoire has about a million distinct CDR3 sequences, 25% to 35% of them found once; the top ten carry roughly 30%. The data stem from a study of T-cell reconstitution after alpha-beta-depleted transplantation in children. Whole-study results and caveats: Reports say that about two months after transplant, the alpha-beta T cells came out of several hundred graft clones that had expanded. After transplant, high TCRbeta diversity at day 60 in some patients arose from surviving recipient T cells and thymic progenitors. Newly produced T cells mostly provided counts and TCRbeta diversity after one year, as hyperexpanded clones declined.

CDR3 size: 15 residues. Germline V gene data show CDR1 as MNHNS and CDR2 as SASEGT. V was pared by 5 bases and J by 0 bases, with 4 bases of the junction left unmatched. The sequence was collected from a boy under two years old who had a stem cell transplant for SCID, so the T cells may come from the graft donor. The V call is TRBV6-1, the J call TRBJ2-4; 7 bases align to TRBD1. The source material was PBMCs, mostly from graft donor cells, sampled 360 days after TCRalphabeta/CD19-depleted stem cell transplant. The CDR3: CASSPGTAAKNIQYF. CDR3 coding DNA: TGTGCCAGCAGTCCGGGGACAGCAGCCAAAAACATTCAGTACTTC.